These 24 T cell receptor beta chains were sequenced from one sample in a study of regulatory T cells in long-lasting Graves disease. Stated time point: newly diagnosed GD, antithyroid drugs for less than 3 months. The authors made the TCR library using RNA they extracted from PBMCs. Assembly of TCR beta libraries relied on iRepertoire HTBI primers together with Arm-PCR of CDR3 regions. TCRdb redid the calling of the multiplex PCR reads with MiXCR, one entry per CDR3 protein. Of about 540,000 distinct CDR3 sequences in the sample, about 13% were seen once. This same sample was also part of a study on T cells in Graves' hyperthyroidism and ophthalmopathy.

This material consisted of peripheral blood mononuclear cells (PBMCs), taken at new diagnosis, from a patient treated with antithyroid drugs. These TCRs come from a man aged 30 to 39 with Graves disease.

This clonotype was observed at least ten times. This rearrangement joins TRBV29-1 to TRBJ1-1; no firm D call. Per germline, CDR1 SQVTM and CDR2 ANQGSEA. The CDR3 consists of 13 residues. V was pared by 5 bases and J by 3 bases, with 13 bases between. CDR3 protein: CSVLSSQYTEAFF. As DNA, the CDR3 is TGCAGCGTTCTCTCCAGTCAGTACACTGAAGCTTTCTTT.

This clonotype was picked up many times. This chain uses TRBV29-1 with TRBJ1-1; 9 nucleotides match TRBD1. V shed 6 bases and J 0 bases; nucleotides not matched to a gene: 11. Germline CDR1 is SQVTM and CDR2 is ANQGSEA. This CDR3 spans 16 amino acids. DNA of the CDR3: TGCAGCGTGCACTCCGGGACAGGGAGGATGAACACTGAAGCTTTCTTT. Translating it yields CSVHSGTGRMNTEAFF.

The chain combines TRBV7-9 with TRBJ2-7; D could derive from TRBD1 or TRBD2 (5 bases each). The germline V and J ends were trimmed by 5 bases and 2 bases, with 16 bases remaining between them. The germline V gene has CDR1 SEHNR and CDR2 FQNEAQ (reference sequence). The CDR3 has 15 amino acids. The CDR3 DNA reads TGTGCCAGCAGCCAATCTTGGGACCGACCCTACGAGCAGTACTTC. Encoded protein: CASSQSWDRPYEQYF.

This clonotype was seen repeatedly, ten times or more. The rearrangement links TRBV10-3 to TRBJ1-2; TRBD1 aligns across 12 bases. The junction had 12 bases not matched to a gene; V was cut back by 8 bases and J by 8 bases. Germline CDR1 and CDR2: ENHRY and SYGVKD. This CDR3 is built from 15 residues. The CDR3 is CAIAPGQGATSGYTF. The CDR3 region has the DNA TGTGCCATCGCCCCGGGACAGGGGGCCACCAGCGGCTACACCTTC.

The J gene is TRBJ1-4, the V gene TRBV4-2; no clear D. V was trimmed by 0 bases and J by 8 bases, leaving 4 bases between them. The CDR3 is 12 amino acids. Germline assignment: CDR1 LGHNA and CDR2 YNFKEQ. CDR3: CASSQDPEKLFF. The CDR3 DNA reads as TGTGCCAGCAGCCAAGATCCCGAAAAACTGTTTTTT.

This clonotype occurred many times. The V and J genes are TRBV30 and TRBJ2-7, with a possible D match to TRBD2 (6 bases). CDR1 and CDR2 (germline): GTSNPN, SVGIG (reference sequence). The germline V and J ends were trimmed by 2 bases and 5 bases, with 19 bases remaining between them. The CDR3 totals 15 residues. CDR3 residues: CAWSLSLEGQHEQYF. In nucleotides, the CDR3 is TGTGCCTGGAGTCTATCATTGGAGGGCCAACACGAGCAGTACTTC.

The J gene is TRBJ1-2, the V gene TRBV25-1; TRBD1 matches at 7 bases. Germline trimming cut 4 bases from V and 4 bases from J; bases unmatched to any gene: 12. The CDR3 totals 16 residues. CDR1 and CDR2 (germline): MGHDK, SYGVNS. CDR3 sequence (DNA): TGTGCCAGCAGTGCTCATGCAGGGGGTGGGGTCTATGGCTACACCTTC. It yields the protein CASSAHAGGGVYGYTF.

This chain joins TRBV30 and TRBJ2-1; TRBD1 aligns across 8 bases. Trimming at V came to 0 bases and at J to 4 bases, leaving 5 bases not matched to a gene. CDR3 length: 15 amino acids. Germline loops: CDR1 GTSNPN, CDR2 SVGIG (reference sequence). The CDR3 DNA reads TGTGCCTGGAGTGTAATTACAGGGGGATACAATGAGCAGTTCTTC. It specifies CAWSVITGGYNEQFF.

Regarding this clonotype: This sequence may be a read error, since a much larger clone differs from it by one base. The chain recombines TRBV15 with TRBJ2-7, with TRBD1 identical over 10 bases. Germline assignment: CDR1 LNHNV and CDR2 YYDKDF (reference sequence). The CDR3 has 18 amino acids. The CDR3 sequence: CATSRDGARDRGSYDQYF. CDR3 DNA sequence: TGTGCCACCAGCAGAGATGGGGCTCGGGACAGGGGCTCCTACGACCAGTACTTC.

This clonotype appeared many times. The gene calls are TRBV29-1 and TRBJ2-1, with 7 nucleotides matching TRBD2. In germline, CDR1 is SQVTM, CDR2 ANQGSEA. V shed 4 bases and J 10 bases; nucleotides not matched to a gene: 13. This CDR3 spans 14 amino acids. The CDR3 nucleotides are TGCAGCGTTGCCGGGAGGCTTATTTCGTCCGAGCAGTTCTTC. This gives the protein CSVAGRLISSEQFF.

This clonotype was recorded at least ten times. The chain uses TRBV2 and TRBJ2-7, with D possibly being TRBD2 (7 bases). CDR3 length: 14 residues. Looked up from germline, CDR1 is SNHLY and CDR2 is FYNNEI. Trimming shortened V by 6 bases and J by 6 bases, and 18 bases separated the two germline ends. CDR3 nucleotides: TGTGCCAGCAGGGGGGGGCGGGGGAAGGTCGAGCAGTACTTC. It codes for CASRGGRGKVEQYF. Variable domain in full (rest from reference TRBV2 and TRBJ2-7): EPEVTQTPSHQVTQMGQEVILRCVPISNHLYFYWYRQILGQKVEFLVSFYNNEISEKSEIFDDQFSVERPDGSNFTLKIRSTKLEDSAMYFCASRGGRGKVEQYFGPGTRLTVT.

This chain uses TRBV19 with TRBJ2-1; 12 bases fit TRBD2. The CDR3 runs 17 residues. The J segment lost 4 bases and the V segment lost 6 bases, leaving 10 bases of the junction unmatched. Looked up from germline, CDR1 is LNHDA and CDR2 is SQIVND (reference sequence). The CDR3, as DNA: TGTGCCAGTAGCCCAATTTGGACTAGCGGGGTATACAATGAGCAGTTCTTC. Translating gives CASSPIWTSGVYNEQFF.

This clonotype was counted at least ten times. The chain employs TRBV28 and TRBJ2-3, with D perhaps TRBD1 (5 bases). The CDR3 is made up of 15 amino acids. CDR1 is MDHEN and CDR2 is SYDVKM in the germline V gene. V lost 3 bases and J 6 bases, leaving 16 bases between the germline ends. The CDR3 DNA reads TGTGCCAGCAGTTTGTTAGGGGCGGCCGCCGATACGCAGTATTTT. Its translation is CASSLLGAAADTQYF.

The table lists this clonotype with many counts. J is TRBJ2-3 and V is TRBV2, with D hard to call. The CDR3 covers 15 residues. CDR1 is SNHLY and CDR2 is FYNNEI in the germline V gene. Trimming pared 6 bases from V and 0 bases from J, leaving 13 bases between. CDR3 sequence reads: CASSPQSLSTDTQYF. Written as DNA, the CDR3 is TGTGCCAGCAGCCCCCAGTCTCTCAGCACAGATACGCAGTATTTT.

There are many counts of this clonotype. V and J are TRBV15 and TRBJ2-7, with 10 positions matching TRBD1. Germline loops: CDR1 LNHNV, CDR2 YYDKDF (reference sequence). The CDR3 is 17 residues long. The V segment lost 1 base and the J segment 0 bases; nucleotides outside the gene matches: 6. CDR3 loop: CATSRGGRTGGSYEQYF. CDR3 nucleotides: TGTGCCACCAGCAGAGGCGGGAGGACAGGGGGCTCCTACGAGCAGTACTTC.

In this sample, this clonotype turned up many times. This chain joins TRBV27 and TRBJ2-5; 8 bases align to TRBD2. J was trimmed by 5 bases and V by 3 bases; bases with no gene match: 8. Germline V gives CDR1 MNHEY, CDR2 SMNVEV (reference sequence). There are 15 residues in the CDR3. The CDR3 here is CASSLQAGVVETQYF. The CDR3 DNA reads TGTGCCAGCAGTTTGCAAGCGGGAGTTGTGGAGACCCAGTACTTC.

This clonotype was counted at least ten times. CDR3 nucleotides: TGTGCCAGCAGCTTAGAAGGGAGGGAGACCCAGTACTTC. It yields the protein CASSLEGRETQYF. The rearrangement joins TRBV7-9 to TRBJ2-5; TRBD2 might be the D (6 bases). This CDR3 is 13 amino acids long. Trimming left V 1 base short and J 5 bases short, with 8 bases between. Germline V lookup: CDR1 SEHNR, CDR2 FQNEAQ (reference sequence).

This clonotype has more than one count but fewer than ten. The chain employs TRBV7-3 and TRBJ2-3, with 7 positions matching TRBD1. This CDR3 region has 15 residues. V shed 4 bases, J shed 4 bases, and the junction held 8 bases outside the gene matches. CDR1 SGHTA and CDR2 FQGTGA come from the germline V gene. In DNA form, the CDR3 reads TGTGCCAGCAGCTCGACAGGGAAAGTAGCAGATACGCAGTATTTT. Its protein product is CASSSTGKVADTQYF.

This clonotype has a count of ten or more. The genes are TRBV2 and TRBJ2-1, with D possibly being TRBD1 (5 bases). Germline CDR1 and CDR2: SNHLY and FYNNEI. Trimming took 6 bases from V and 5 from J, leaving 17 bases between them. The length of the CDR3 is 15 residues. The CDR3 is CASRGRVIGHNEQFF. For the CDR3, the DNA is TGTGCCAGCAGGGGCAGGGTTATAGGGCACAATGAGCAGTTCTTC.

This clonotype was found a few times. The CDR3 reads CATSRDSPVTASSYEQYF. The CDR3 bases are TGTGCCACCAGCAGAGATTCCCCTGTGACAGCAAGCTCCTACGAGCAGTACTTC. V is TRBV15 and J is TRBJ2-7, with D possibly TRBD1 on 5 matching bases. Trimming pared 0 bases from V and 0 bases from J, leaving 18 bases between. This CDR3 comprises 18 residues. CDR1 LNHNV and CDR2 YYDKDF come from the germline V gene (reference sequence).

The CDR3 is CASSLFQGRAKNIQYF. The DNA of the CDR3 is TGTGCCAGCAGCTTGTTTCAGGGACGAGCCAAAAACATTCAGTACTTC. V gene TRBV5-4 combines with J gene TRBJ2-4; D may be TRBD1 or TRBD2 (5 bases each). The CDR3 is 16 residues long. V was pared by 1 base and J by 0 bases, with 11 bases between. Germline V CDR1 and CDR2: SGHNT, YYREEE (reference sequence).

This clonotype was detected ten times or more. The CDR3 loop reads CASTLLAGEAYEQYF. The CDR3 DNA reads as TGTGCCAGCACCTTACTAGCGGGAGAGGCATACGAGCAGTACTTC. The V and J genes are TRBV27 and TRBJ2-7, with TRBD2 matching over 11 bases. Germline assignment: CDR1 MNHEY and CDR2 SMNVEV (reference sequence). V lost 7 bases and J lost 4; bases outside the gene matches: 9. The CDR3 extends over 15 amino acids.

This clonotype was counted ten times or more. The chain uses TRBV2 and TRBJ2-2; possibly TRBD1 for D (5 bases). The CDR3 is 14 residues long. Germline CDR1 SNHLY, CDR2 FYNNEI. V was cut by 3 bases and J by 1 base, with 6 bases left in between. The CDR3, as DNA: TGTGCCAGCAGTGACAGGGTGAACACCGGGGAGCTGTTTTTT. This codes for CASSDRVNTGELFF. The complete variable domain, with remaining parts taken from reference TRBV2 and TRBJ2-2, reads EPEVTQTPSHQVTQMGQEVILRCVPISNHLYFYWYRQILGQKVEFLVSFYNNEISEKSEIFDDQFSVERPDGSNFTLKIRSTKLEDSAMYFCASSDRVNTGELFFGEGSRLTVL.

In this sample, this clonotype turned up many times. The V gene is TRBV10-3, the J gene TRBJ2-1; TRBD2 matches 8 bases. The ends lost 6 bases at V and 6 bases at J; junction bases unmatched: 10. The CDR3 is 15 amino acids. From germline, CDR1 is ENHRY and CDR2 SYGVKD. The CDR3 DNA is TGTGCCATCAGGCCCGGGACTAGACTTACCAATGAGCAGTTCTTC. Translating it yields CAIRPGTRLTNEQFF.